These 25 T cell receptor beta chains were sequenced from one sample in a study of cytomegalovirus exposure and HLA in healthy donors. Use of 60 Vbeta and 13 Jbeta primers characterized the PCR. Clones were sequenced by immunoSEQ multiplex PCR, and TCRdb holds only the in-frame ones, with some missing. The sample lists 100,000 or so clones; just over 65% were seen once. Sequenced: PBMCs. The receptors stem from a man aged 30 to 45 in good health and CMV-seronegative.

This clone was counted only a few times. The genes are TRBV7-9 and TRBJ1-4; D remains ambiguous. V dropped 2 bases and J dropped 5 bases, with 9 bases sitting between them. Germline V gene data show CDR1 as SEHNR and CDR2 as FQNEAQ (reference sequence). The CDR3 contains 14 residues. Written as DNA, the CDR3 is TGTGCCAGCAGCTTATCCGGCAGGAATGAAAAACTGTTTTTT. Translating gives CASSLSGRNEKLFF.

The genes are TRBV28 and TRBJ1-1; 7 positions agree with TRBD1. Germline V CDR1 and CDR2: MDHEN, SYDVKM. CDR3 length: 14 amino acids. J gave up 10 bases and V 5 bases, and 13 bases lay outside the gene matches. CDR3 DNA sequence: TGTGCCAGCAGTCCCGGACAGGTGGTGGTAGCAGCTTTCTTT. Protein sequence: CASSPGQVVVAAFF.

The V call is TRBV28, the J call TRBJ1-6; 8 positions match TRBD1. Germline V CDR1 and CDR2: MDHEN, SYDVKM. The CDR3 has 12 amino acids. V was clipped by 8 bases and J by 10 bases; unmatched bases: 4. The chain's CDR3 is CASRTGSSPLHF. DNA for the CDR3: TGTGCCAGCCGGACAGGGAGCTCACCCCTCCACTTT.

V gene TRBV4-1 combines with J gene TRBJ2-2, with 8 bases fitting TRBD1. Germline loops: CDR1 MGHRA, CDR2 YSYEKL. V was pared by 1 base and J by 3 bases, with 4 bases of the junction left unmatched. CDR3 length equals 16 residues. The CDR3 reads CASSQGQGPYTGELFF. The CDR3 coding sequence is TGCGCCAGCAGCCAAGGACAGGGGCCATACACCGGGGAGCTGTTTTTT.

This clone was found a few times. The chain carries TRBV6-5 and TRBJ1-2; D not certain. CDR1 and CDR2 from the germline V gene are MNHEY and SVGAGI. Trimming cost V 5 bases and J 13 bases, with 20 bases left between them. This CDR3 contains 13 residues. In DNA form, the CDR3 reads TGTGCCAGCAGTCCTCTAAGGGCCCCGGGATGCACCTTC. Protein sequence: CASSPLRAPGCTF.

This chain links TRBV9 with TRBJ2-1; 10 nucleotides align to TRBD2. Trimming took 0 bases from V and 4 from J; bases not matched to a gene: 4. From germline, CDR1 is SGDLS and CDR2 YYNGEE. CDR3 length: 16 residues. The CDR3 loop reads CASSVGSSGGYNEQFF. The CDR3 nucleotides are TGTGCCAGCAGCGTAGGCTCTAGCGGGGGTTACAATGAGCAGTTCTTC.

V is TRBV6-5 and J is TRBJ2-2, with D hard to call. V was clipped by 4 bases and J by 8 bases, with 8 bases between them. This CDR3 is 12 amino acids long. Germline V gene lookup returns CDR1 MNHEY and CDR2 SVGAGI. The CDR3 DNA sequence: TGTGCCAGCAGTTTGAACATGGGGGAGCTGTTTTTT. This encodes CASSLNMGELFF.

This clone was seen a handful of times. CDR3 sequence: CASSYSEQGFDEQYF. As DNA, the CDR3 is TGTGCCAGCAGTTACTCGGAACAGGGGTTCGACGAGCAGTACTTC. This rearrangement joins TRBV6-5 to TRBJ2-7; 7 bases are shared with TRBD1. Germline V gives CDR1 MNHEY, CDR2 SVGAGI. The CDR3 spans 15 residues. Trimming at V came to 0 bases and at J to 5 bases, leaving 7 bases not matched to a gene.

V usage is TRBV30 and J usage is TRBJ2-7; 7 positions agree with TRBD1. After removal of 3 bases from V and 2 bases from J, the junction contained 4 bases not matched to a gene. The CDR3 contains 13 residues. The germline V gene has CDR1 GTSNPN and CDR2 SVGIG (reference sequence). Here the CDR3 DNA reads TGTGCCTGGAGGACAGGGAACGCCTACGAGCAGTACTTC. This sequence encodes CAWRTGNAYEQYF.

J is TRBJ2-2 and V is TRBV4-3; D perhaps matches TRBD1 (5 bases). V lost 1 base to trimming and J lost 6 bases, with 15 bases between them. Looked up from germline, CDR1 is LGHNA and CDR2 is YSLEER. The CDR3 loop spans 16 amino acids. CDR3 loop: CASSQGWGPSPGELFF. The CDR3 bases are TGCGCCAGCAGCCAAGGGTGGGGCCCGAGTCCCGGGGAGCTGTTTTTT.

The chain combines TRBV7-3 with TRBJ1-1; no firm D call. The germline CDR1 and CDR2 sequences are SGHTA and FQGTGA. The CDR3 spans 13 residues. The germline V and J ends were trimmed by 5 bases and 7 bases, with 14 bases remaining between them. CDR3 loop: CASSALPGCEAFF. In DNA form, the CDR3 reads TGTGCCAGCAGCGCATTACCGGGATGTGAAGCTTTCTTT.

This clone was seen a handful of times. This chain links TRBV7-6 with TRBJ2-7; perhaps TRBD1 as D (6 bases). The V end was cut by 5 bases, the J end by 3 bases, with 17 bases between. The germline V gene encodes CDR1 SGHVS and CDR2 FNYEAQ. This CDR3 region has 15 residues. This CDR3 reads CASSRDSQGRYEQYF. CDR3 DNA sequence: TGTGCCAGCAGCCGAGACTCACAGGGTCGCTACGAGCAGTACTTC.

The chain combines TRBV19 with TRBJ1-6; the D gene is possibly TRBD1 (5 bases). Germline lookup yields CDR1 LNHDA and CDR2 SQIVND (reference sequence). There are 15 residues in the CDR3. Deletions cut 1 base from V and 8 bases from J, with 12 bases between. The CDR3 nucleotides are TGTGCCAGTAGTATAGCGTGGGGCTCGGATTCACCCCTCCACTTT. Translating gives CASSIAWGSDSPLHF. Full variable domain (remainder filled in from reference TRBV19 and TRBJ1-6): DGGITQSPKYLFRKEGQNVTLSCEQNLNHDAMYWYRQDPGQGLRLIYYSQIVNDFQKGDIAEGYSVSREKKESFPLTVTSAQKNPTAFYLCASSIAWGSDSPLHFGNGTRLTVT.

The chain employs TRBV4-2 and TRBJ2-2; 7 bases are a match to TRBD2. The CDR3 extends over 18 amino acids. V dropped 4 bases and J dropped 7; count of bases not matched to a gene: 18. The germline V gene encodes CDR1 LGHNA and CDR2 YNFKEQ. Here the CDR3 reads CASSLGASGTTFGGELFF. CDR3 bases: TGTGCCAGCAGCCTCGGGGCTAGCGGTACAACTTTCGGCGGGGAGCTGTTTTTT.

The chain carries TRBV6-6 and TRBJ2-3, with D possibly matching TRBD1 (5 bases). Germline-derived CDR1 and CDR2 are MNHNY and SVGAGI (reference sequence). The CDR3 is 12 residues long. V shed 8 bases and J shed 2 bases, with 8 bases lying between them. CDR3 in DNA: TGTGCCAGCGAAGGGGACACAGATACGCAGTATTTT. Translation gives CASEGDTDTQYF.

This clone was seen just once. CDR3 sequence: CASSLVPSGRAPYEQYF. CDR3 DNA sequence: TGTGCCAGCAGCTTAGTCCCCAGCGGGAGGGCACCCTACGAGCAGTACTTC. The chain combines TRBV7-8 with TRBJ2-7; TRBD2 matches 10 bases. CDR3 length: 17 residues. The V gene's germline CDR1 is SGHVS and CDR2 FQNEAQ. V gave up 1 base and J gave up 2 bases; unmatched junction bases: 8.

The J gene is TRBJ1-2, the V gene TRBV28; D is possibly TRBD1 (6 bases). This CDR3 is built from 11 residues. Germline V CDR1 and CDR2: MDHEN, SYDVKM. V shed 6 bases and J shed 11 bases, with 13 bases lying between them. The CDR3 spells CASSPDRRYTF. The CDR3 DNA reads as TGTGCCAGCAGCCCTGACAGGAGGTACACCTTC.

The V call is TRBV11-2, the J call TRBJ1-1, with no clear D. The CDR3 is 18 amino acids. The germline gives CDR1 SGHAT, CDR2 FQNNGV. Trimming shortened V by 1 base and J by 1 base, and 19 bases separated the two germline ends. The CDR3 protein is CASSLVIFGSGKNTEAFF. DNA of the CDR3: TGTGCCAGCAGCTTAGTCATCTTCGGTAGCGGGAAGAACACTGAAGCTTTCTTT.

The gene calls are TRBV10-3 and TRBJ1-3; 7 nucleotides align to TRBD1. The CDR3 spans 17 residues. Unmatched junction bases numbered 7, after V lost 2 bases and J lost 0 bases. Per germline, CDR1 ENHRY and CDR2 SYGVKD. Written as DNA, the CDR3 is TGTGCCATCAGTGAGAACGCCGGGACAGTCTCTGGAAACACCATATATTTT. Amino acid sequence: CAISENAGTVSGNTIYF.

The CDR3 loop is CASSLVGGVYNEQFF. In nucleotides, the CDR3 is TGTGCCAGCAGCTTAGTCGGGGGGGTATACAATGAGCAGTTCTTC. The rearrangement uses TRBV11-2 and TRBJ2-1; 8 nucleotides align to TRBD2. This CDR3 region has 15 residues. Germline trimming cut 1 base from V and 4 bases from J; bases unmatched to any gene: 3. CDR1 and CDR2 from the germline V gene are SGHAT and FQNNGV.

This clone was counted a few times. This sequence joins TRBV7-6 and TRBJ2-5, with D unresolved. Per germline, CDR1 SGHVS and CDR2 FNYEAQ. The length of the CDR3 is 13 residues. Deletions cut 4 bases from V and 0 bases from J, with 6 bases between. The CDR3 sequence: CASSSVDQETQYF. The CDR3 nucleotides are TGTGCCAGCAGCTCGGTCGACCAAGAGACCCAGTACTTC.

V and J are TRBV28 and TRBJ2-7; 7 bases are shared with TRBD1. Germline assignment: CDR1 MDHEN and CDR2 SYDVKM. This CDR3 region has 16 residues. Trimming at V came to 5 bases and at J to 2 bases, leaving 12 bases not matched to a gene. This chain's CDR3 is CASSLFGTAITYEQYF. The CDR3 coding sequence is TGTGCCAGCAGTCTGTTCGGGACAGCGATTACCTACGAGCAGTACTTC.

The chain employs TRBV28 and TRBJ2-7; 7 nucleotides align to TRBD1. Germline V gives CDR1 MDHEN, CDR2 SYDVKM. J lost 3 bases, V lost 3 bases, and 5 bases had no gene match. The CDR3 is 14 amino acids. The CDR3 here is CASSFRDSYYEQYF. The DNA of the CDR3 is TGTGCCAGCAGTTTTCGGGACAGTTACTACGAGCAGTACTTC.

The V call is TRBV27, the J call TRBJ2-1; D is possibly TRBD1 (6 bases). This CDR3 contains 13 residues. V lost 6 bases to trimming and J lost 2 bases, with 8 bases between them. The germline gives CDR1 MNHEY, CDR2 SMNVEV (reference sequence). DNA for the CDR3: TGTGCCAGCAGGCAGGGGCCCTACAATGAGCAGTTCTTC. Translating gives CASRQGPYNEQFF.

The chain carries TRBV30 and TRBJ2-1; D not resolved. CDR3 length: 15 residues. From germline, CDR1 is GTSNPN and CDR2 SVGIG (reference sequence). V was cut by 0 bases and J by 9 bases, with 18 bases left in between. In nucleotides, the CDR3 is TGTGCCTGGAGTGTACTTGGCGGCGGTCGCGGTGAGCAGTTCTTC. It is translated as CAWSVLGGGRGEQFF.